This TCR beta chain was observed in a study of T cell repertoires in cytomegalovirus infection (dated 2019 in TCRdb). For the wider study: Alongside well-studied HLA-B-restricted epitopes, the peptide stimulations were aimed at recently identified HLA-C-restricted CMV epitopes, whose presentation resists viral immunomodulation. Donor HLA type was relevant to the analysis, because carriage of CMV infection together with the matching HLA type was indicated by public TCR beta signatures.

This sample's treatment or condition label indicates: in vitro stimulation with specific CMV peptide epitopes to enrich CMV-specific T cells. Beyond this particular receptor, the publication reports: The ex vivo response was dominated by HLA-C-restricted CMV-specific TCR beta clonotypes, which also provided the single most frequent clonotype in two of eight donors. Carriers of CMV infection plus the relevant HLA type were discriminated by the cumulative frequency of public TCR beta family members in the study cohort and in an independent roughly 340-donor cohort.

The sequencer listed for this sample is Illumina HiSeq 1500. The public reads were quality trimmed at Q25 with fastp and then assembled into clones with MiXCR by TCRdb, keeping productive beta chains. CDR3 protein sequences are deduplicated, and each keeps its most common genes and DNA. The sample includes about 770,000 distinct CDR3 sequences, with approximately 32% observed a single time. Under 15% of the sample is held by the ten biggest clonotypes. As for this clonotype: Its binding antigen is unknown. There are no base qualities to consult, and no much larger clone falls within one base.

Counted from cysteine to phenylalanine, this CDR3 has 13 amino acids. Solely the CDR3 DNA is kept, with 39 bases framed from the first base. The germline V gene (reference sequence) provides CDR1 DFQATT and CDR2 SNEGSKA. The junction shows trimming of 6 bases on V and 2 bases on J, and the gene matches do not reach 5 bases of it. The sequence links TRBV20-1 to TRBJ2-5, and 8 junction bases match TRBD1. This sequence originates from a human donor in good health (CMV status not recorded). Some clones in this sample may be carry-over from other donors' samples. The specimen comprised cultured CD8+ T cells from PBMCs, sampled from culture after CMV antigen stimulation. CDR3 sequence: CSAWTGRQETQYF. The nucleotide sequence is TGCAGTGCGTGGACAGGGCGACAAGAGACCCAGTACTTC.